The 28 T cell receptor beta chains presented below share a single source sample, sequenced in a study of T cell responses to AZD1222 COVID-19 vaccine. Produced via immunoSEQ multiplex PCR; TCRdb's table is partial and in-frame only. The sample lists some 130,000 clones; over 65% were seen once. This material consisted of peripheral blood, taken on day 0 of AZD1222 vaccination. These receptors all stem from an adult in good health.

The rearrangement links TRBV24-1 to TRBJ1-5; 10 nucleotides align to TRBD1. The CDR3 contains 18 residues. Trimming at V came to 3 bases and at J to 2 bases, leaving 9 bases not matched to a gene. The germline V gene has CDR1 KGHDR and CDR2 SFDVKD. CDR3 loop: CATSDTGQGVDGNQPQHF. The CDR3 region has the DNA TGTGCCACCAGTGATACCGGACAGGGGGTTGACGGCAATCAGCCCCAGCATTTT.

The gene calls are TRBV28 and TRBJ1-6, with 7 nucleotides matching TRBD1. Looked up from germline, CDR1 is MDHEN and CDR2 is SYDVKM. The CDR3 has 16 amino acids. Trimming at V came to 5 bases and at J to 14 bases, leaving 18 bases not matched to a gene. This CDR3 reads CASSLQGPDGKRTLHF. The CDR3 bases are TGTGCCAGCAGTCTACAGGGGCCAGATGGAAAAAGGACCCTCCACTTT.

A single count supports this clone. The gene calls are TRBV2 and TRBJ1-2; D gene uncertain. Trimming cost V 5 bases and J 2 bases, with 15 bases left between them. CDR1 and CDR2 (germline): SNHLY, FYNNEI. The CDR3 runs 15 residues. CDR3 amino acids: CASSSRVAANYGYTF. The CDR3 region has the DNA TGTGCCAGCAGTTCAAGGGTTGCAGCGAACTATGGCTACACCTTC.

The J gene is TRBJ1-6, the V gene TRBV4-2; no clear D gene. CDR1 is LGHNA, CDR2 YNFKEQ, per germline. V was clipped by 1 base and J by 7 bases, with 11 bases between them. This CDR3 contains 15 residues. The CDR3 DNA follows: TGTGCCAGCAGCCAAGTTGGCCGAACGAATTCACCCCTCCACTTT. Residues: CASSQVGRTNSPLHF.

CDR3 coding DNA: TGTGCCACTTACCTGGCCTCTGGAAACACCATATATTTT. Amino acid sequence: CATYLASGNTIYF. This chain joins TRBV6-5 and TRBJ1-3; no clear D. CDR1 is MNHEY, CDR2 SVGAGI, per germline. The CDR3 is made up of 13 amino acids. Deletions cut 10 bases from V and 0 bases from J, with 10 bases between.

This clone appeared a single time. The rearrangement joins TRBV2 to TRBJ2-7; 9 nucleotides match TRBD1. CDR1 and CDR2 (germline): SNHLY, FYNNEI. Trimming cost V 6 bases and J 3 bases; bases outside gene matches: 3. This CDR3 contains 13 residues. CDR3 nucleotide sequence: TGTGCCAGCAGGAAGGGACAGGGCTACGAGCAGTACTTC. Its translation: CASRKGQGYEQYF.

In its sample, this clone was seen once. CDR3 in amino acids: CASSPSGEGTDTQYF. In DNA, the CDR3 is TGCGCCAGCAGCCCAAGCGGGGAGGGAACAGATACGCAGTATTTT. V and J are TRBV4-1 and TRBJ2-3, with TRBD2 matching 7 bases. This CDR3 comprises 15 residues. Losses at the gene ends were 4 bases for V and 3 bases for J; bases not matched to a gene: 7. CDR1 MGHRA and CDR2 YSYEKL come from the germline V gene.

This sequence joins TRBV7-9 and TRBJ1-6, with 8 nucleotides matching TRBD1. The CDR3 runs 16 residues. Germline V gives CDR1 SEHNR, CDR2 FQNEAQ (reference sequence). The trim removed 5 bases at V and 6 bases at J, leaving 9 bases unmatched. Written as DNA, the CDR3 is TGTGCCAGCAGCCGATCACAGGGGGTCGGTAATTCACCCCTCCACTTT. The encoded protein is CASSRSQGVGNSPLHF. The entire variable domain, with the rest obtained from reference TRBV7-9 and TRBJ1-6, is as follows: DTGVSQNPRHKITKRGQNVTFRCDPISEHNRLYWYRQTLGQGPEFLTYFQNEAQLEKSRLLSDRFSAERPKGSFSTLEIQRTEQGDSAMYLCASSRSQGVGNSPLHFGNGTRLTVT.

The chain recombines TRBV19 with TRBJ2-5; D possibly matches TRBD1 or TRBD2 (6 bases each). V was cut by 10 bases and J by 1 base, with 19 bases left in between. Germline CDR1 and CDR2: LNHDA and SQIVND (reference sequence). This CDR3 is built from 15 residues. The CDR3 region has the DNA TGTGCCACCTCTATCTCCCGGGGGCCCCAAGAGACCCAGTACTTC. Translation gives CATSISRGPQETQYF.

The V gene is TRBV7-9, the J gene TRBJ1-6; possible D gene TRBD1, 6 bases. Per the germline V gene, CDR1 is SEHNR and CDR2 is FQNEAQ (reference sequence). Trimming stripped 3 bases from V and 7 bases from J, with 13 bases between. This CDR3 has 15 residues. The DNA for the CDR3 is TGTGCCAGCAGCTTGTACCGGGACAAAAATTCACCCCTCCACTTT. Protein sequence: CASSLYRDKNSPLHF.

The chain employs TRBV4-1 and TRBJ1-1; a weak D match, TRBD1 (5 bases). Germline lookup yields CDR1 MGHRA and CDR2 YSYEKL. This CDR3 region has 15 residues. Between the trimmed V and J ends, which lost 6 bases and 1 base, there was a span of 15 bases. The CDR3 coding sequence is TGCGCCAGCAGTTATTGGACACGAACGAACACTGAAGCTTTCTTT. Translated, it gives CASSYWTRTNTEAFF.

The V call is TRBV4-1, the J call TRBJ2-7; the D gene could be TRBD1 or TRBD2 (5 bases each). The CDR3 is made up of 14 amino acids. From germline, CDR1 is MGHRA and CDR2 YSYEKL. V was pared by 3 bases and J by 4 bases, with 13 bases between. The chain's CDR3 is CASSHPGPLYEQYF. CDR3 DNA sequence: TGCGCCAGCAGCCACCCGGGACCGTTATACGAGCAGTACTTC.

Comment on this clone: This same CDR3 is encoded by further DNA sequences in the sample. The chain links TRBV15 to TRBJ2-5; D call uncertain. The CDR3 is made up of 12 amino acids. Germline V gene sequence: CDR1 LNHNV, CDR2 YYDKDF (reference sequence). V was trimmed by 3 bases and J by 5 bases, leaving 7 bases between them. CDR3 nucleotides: TGTGCCACCAGCAGTTCAAGGGAGACCCAGTACTTC. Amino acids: CATSSSRETQYF.

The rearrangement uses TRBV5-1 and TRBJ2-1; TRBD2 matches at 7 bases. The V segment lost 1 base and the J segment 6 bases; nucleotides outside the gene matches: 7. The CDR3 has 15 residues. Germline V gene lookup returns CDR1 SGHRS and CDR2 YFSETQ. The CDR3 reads CASSLSGGTFNEQFF. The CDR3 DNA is TGCGCCAGCAGCTTGTCGGGGGGTACCTTCAATGAGCAGTTCTTC. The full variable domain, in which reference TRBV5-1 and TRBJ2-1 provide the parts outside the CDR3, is KAGVTQTPRYLIKTRGQQVTLSCSPISGHRSVSWYQQTPGQGLQFLFEYFSETQRNKGNFPGRFSGRQFSNSRSEMNVSTLELGDSALYLCASSLSGGTFNEQFFGPGTRLTVL.

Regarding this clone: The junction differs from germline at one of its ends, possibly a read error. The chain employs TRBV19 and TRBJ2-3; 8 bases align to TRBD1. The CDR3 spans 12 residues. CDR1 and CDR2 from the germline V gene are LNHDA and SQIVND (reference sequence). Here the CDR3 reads CASSLGTGTQYF. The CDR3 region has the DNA TGTGCCAGTAGTCTCGGGACAGGTACGCAGTATTTT.

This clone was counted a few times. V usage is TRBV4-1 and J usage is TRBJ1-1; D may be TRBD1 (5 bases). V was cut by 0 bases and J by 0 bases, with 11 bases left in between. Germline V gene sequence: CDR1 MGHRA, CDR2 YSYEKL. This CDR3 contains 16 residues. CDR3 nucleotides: TGCGCCAGCAGCCAAGATGGAGAGACAGTGAACACTGAAGCTTTCTTT. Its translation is CASSQDGETVNTEAFF.

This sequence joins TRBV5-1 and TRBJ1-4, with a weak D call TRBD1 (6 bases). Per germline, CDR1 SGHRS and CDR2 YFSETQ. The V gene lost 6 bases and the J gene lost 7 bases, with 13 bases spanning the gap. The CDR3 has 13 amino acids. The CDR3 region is CASTGGGREKLFF. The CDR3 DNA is TGCGCCAGCACTGGGGGGGGGCGTGAAAAACTGTTTTTT.

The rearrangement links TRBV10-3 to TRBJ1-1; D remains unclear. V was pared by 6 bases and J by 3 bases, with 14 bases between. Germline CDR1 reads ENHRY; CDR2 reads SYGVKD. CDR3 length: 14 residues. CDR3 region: CAIRPLTRDTEAFF. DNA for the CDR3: TGTGCCATCAGACCCTTGACCCGGGACACTGAAGCTTTCTTT.

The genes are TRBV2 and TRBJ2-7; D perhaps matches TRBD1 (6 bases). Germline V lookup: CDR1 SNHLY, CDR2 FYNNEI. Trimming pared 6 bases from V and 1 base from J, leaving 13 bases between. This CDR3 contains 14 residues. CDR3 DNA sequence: TGTGCCAGCAGGCAGCAGGGGCCGTCCTACGAGCAGTACTTC. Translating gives CASRQQGPSYEQYF.

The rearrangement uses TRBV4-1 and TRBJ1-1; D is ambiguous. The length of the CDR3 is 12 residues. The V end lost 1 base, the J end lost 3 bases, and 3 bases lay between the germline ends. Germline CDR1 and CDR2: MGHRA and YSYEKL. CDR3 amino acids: CASSQGHTEAFF. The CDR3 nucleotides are TGCGCCAGCAGCCAAGGTCACACTGAAGCTTTCTTT.

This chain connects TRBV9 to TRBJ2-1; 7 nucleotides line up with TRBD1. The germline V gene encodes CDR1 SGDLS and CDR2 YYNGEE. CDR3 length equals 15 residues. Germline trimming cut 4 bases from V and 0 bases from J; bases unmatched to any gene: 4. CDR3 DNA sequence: TGTGCCAGCAGCCCCAGGGACAGCTCCTACAATGAGCAGTTCTTC. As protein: CASSPRDSSYNEQFF.

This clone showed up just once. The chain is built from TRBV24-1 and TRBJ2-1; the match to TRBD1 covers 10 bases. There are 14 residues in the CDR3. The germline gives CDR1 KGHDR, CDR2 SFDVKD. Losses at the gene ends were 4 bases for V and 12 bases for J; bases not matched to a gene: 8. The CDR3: CATSDAGTGVRQFF. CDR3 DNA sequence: TGTGCCACCAGTGACGCCGGGACAGGGGTGCGGCAGTTCTTC.

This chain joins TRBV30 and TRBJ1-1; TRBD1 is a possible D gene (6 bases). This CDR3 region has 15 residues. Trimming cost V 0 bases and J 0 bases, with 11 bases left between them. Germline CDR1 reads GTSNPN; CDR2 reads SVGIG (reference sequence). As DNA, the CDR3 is TGTGCCTGGAGTGTAGGGGGGGTTGTGAACACTGAAGCTTTCTTT. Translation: CAWSVGGVVNTEAFF. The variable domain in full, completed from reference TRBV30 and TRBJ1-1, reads SQTIHQWPATLVQPVGSPLSLECTVEGTSNPNLYWYRQAAGRGLQLLFYSVGIGQISSEVPQNLSASRPQDRQFILSSKKLLLSDSGFYLCAWSVGGVVNTEAFFGQGTRLTVV.

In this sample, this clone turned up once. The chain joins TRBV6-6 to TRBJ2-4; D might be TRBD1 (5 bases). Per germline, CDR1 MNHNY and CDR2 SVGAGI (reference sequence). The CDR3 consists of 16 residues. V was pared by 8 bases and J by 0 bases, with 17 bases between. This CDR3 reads CASGSGWRLAKNIQYF. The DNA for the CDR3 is TGTGCCAGCGGATCAGGGTGGCGCTTAGCCAAAAACATTCAGTACTTC.

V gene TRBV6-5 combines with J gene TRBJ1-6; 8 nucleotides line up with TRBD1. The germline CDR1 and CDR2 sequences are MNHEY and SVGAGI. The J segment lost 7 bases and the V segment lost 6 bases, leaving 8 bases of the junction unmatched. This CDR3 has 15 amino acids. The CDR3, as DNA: TGTGCCAGCAGGGGCGGACAGGGAAAAAATTCACCCCTCCACTTT. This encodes CASRGGQGKNSPLHF.

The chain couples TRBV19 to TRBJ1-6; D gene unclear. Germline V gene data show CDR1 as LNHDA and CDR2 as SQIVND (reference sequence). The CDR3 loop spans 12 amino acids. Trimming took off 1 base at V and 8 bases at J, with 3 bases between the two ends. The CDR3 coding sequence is TGTGCCAGTAGTATAGGGGATTCACCCCTCCACTTT. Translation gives CASSIGDSPLHF.

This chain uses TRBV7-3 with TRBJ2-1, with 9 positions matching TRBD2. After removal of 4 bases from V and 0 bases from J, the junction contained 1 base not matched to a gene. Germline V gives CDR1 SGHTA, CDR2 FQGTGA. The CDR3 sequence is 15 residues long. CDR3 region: CASSSSGNSYNEQFF. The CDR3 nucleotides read TGTGCCAGCAGCTCTAGCGGGAACTCCTACAATGAGCAGTTCTTC. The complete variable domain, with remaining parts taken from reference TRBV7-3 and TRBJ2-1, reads GAGVSQTPSNKVTEKGKYVELRCDPISGHTALYWYRQSLGQGPEFLIYFQGTGAADDSGLPNDRFFAVRPEGSVSTLKIQRTERGDSAVYLCASSSSGNSYNEQFFGPGTRLTVL.

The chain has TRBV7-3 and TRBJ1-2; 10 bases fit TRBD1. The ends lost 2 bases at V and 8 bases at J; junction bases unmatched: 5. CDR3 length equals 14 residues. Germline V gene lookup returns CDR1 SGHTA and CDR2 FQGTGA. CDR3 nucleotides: TGTGCCAGCAGCTTAGGACAGGGGGAAGGGGGCTACACCTTC. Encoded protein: CASSLGQGEGGYTF.